The source of this T cell receptor beta chain is a study of monozygotic twins with inflammatory bowel disease. Whole-study results and caveats: Patients received differing immunosuppressive treatments, which may have added variability to their repertoires. Twin concordance left repertoire similarity unchanged, with limited power a possible explanation for this lack of difference. There was no support for any single strong signal or clonotype associated with IBD.

This CDR3 has 18 residues. TCRdb reprocessed the 5' RACE reads; each CDR3 protein has one entry and no DNA is given. The data show some 170,000 distinct CDR3 sequences, and the top ten clones hold about 7.4%. For every donor, one blood sample of approximately 2.3 ml was drawn. With respect to this clonotype: Antigen: not known.

This sequence originates from a human donor with ulcerative colitis or Crohn's disease, or a healthy co-twin of an affected twin (not recorded which). This chain connects TRBV21-1 to TRBJ2-1; absent DNA, TCRdb's TRBD2 call cannot be checked. TRBV21-1 is an annotated pseudogene. The material sequenced was blood. CDR3 in amino acids: CASSKATSSKGTYNEQFF.